Reported below is one T cell receptor (beta chain). Its antigen is not identified. The sample belongs to a study of cytomegalovirus exposure and HLA in healthy donors. This CDR3 has 14 amino acids. Germline assignment: CDR1 SGHRS and CDR2 YFSETQ. V trimming: 4 bases; J trimming: 10 bases; junction bases outside the gene matches: 6. Primers included in the PCR were 60 Vbeta and 13 Jbeta primers. TCRdb's table, derived via immunoSEQ multiplex PCR, lists solely in-frame clones and lacks some. The sample includes over 45,000 clones. While unrecorded immune exposures were likely, the donors were nominally healthy when sampled. Whole-study findings and limits: Judged likely to be a sequencing artifact was a cluster of highly shared sequence variants. Researchers reported in a later analysis that a missense DCLRE1C variant was tied to TCR beta V- and J-gene trimming.

The specimen sequenced was PBMCs. The TCR originated in a woman aged 18-29 years in good health and CMV-seronegative. The chain employs TRBV5-1 and TRBJ1-4, with 11 positions matching TRBD1. The CDR3 region is CASSVGQGDGKLFF. The CDR3 region has the DNA TGCGCCAGCAGCGTGGGACAGGGGGATGGAAAACTGTTTTTT.